Sequencing of this TCR beta chain was carried out in a study of identical twins (dated by TCRdb to the mid-2010s). About the investigation overall: TCR alpha and beta repertoires from monozygotic twins, unrelated adults of various ages and cord blood were deep-sequenced to test whether fetal clonotypes persist. To rule out contamination, replicate twin experiments were performed at different times with different library preparation protocols. Findings and caveats that apply to the study as a whole: Recombination models systematically underestimated out-of-frame TCR alpha sharing in monozygotic twins but agreed with sharing between unrelated individuals. Because the same donors could not be followed over many years, the conclusions relied on cross-sectional statistical analysis. A weaker excess of twin sharing was found in beta out-of-frame sequences because the signal-to-noise ratio was lowered by fewer shared sequences. Abundant cord blood beta clonotypes carried fewer insertions; young adult naive repertoires showed a weaker similar trend, while memory repertoires showed none. Compared with coincidental sharing between unrelated individuals, an excess of low generation-probability sequences was observed among out-of-frame TCR alpha sequences shared between twins. Invariant T cells such as MAIT and iNKT could partly confound zero-insertion analyses, although diverse VJ usage argued against such confounding for most clonotypes.

Relative to germline, V is 7 bases shorter and J is 5 bases shorter, with 18 bases between their ends. The CDR3 contains 14 residues, cysteine and phenylalanine counted. Left in the record is the CDR3 DNA by itself, 42 bases read in frame from the first base. CDR1 and CDR2 were assigned from the germline V gene (reference sequence) as DFQATT and SNEGSKA. Libraries were prepared through 5' RACE. Sequencer: Illumina HiSeq 2000. Template switching added a universal primer binding site, and the final cDNA carried a unique molecular identifier that allowed TCR cDNA molecules to be counted accurately. First-strand cDNA for TCR alpha and beta chains was synthesized from specific primers in the conserved constant-segment region. To control for contamination, every cDNA library carried two barcodes: a SMART-Mk sample barcode plus Illumina barcodes. Two successive PCR steps introduced TruSeq adapter sequences along with Illumina sample barcodes. The Illumina HiSeq platform was used with custom primers to sequence TCR alpha and beta cDNA libraries. The study's processing was this. MiGEC was used to process raw reads and extract unique molecular identifiers, and MiXCR was used to find CDR3 positions. Recombination models were inferred per individual with the repgenHMM and IGoR tools using an EM algorithm. The analysis of shared clonotypes was done with the tcR package in R, with sharing normalized by the product of cloneset sizes. To study raw recombination without the effects of thymic and clonal selection, out-of-frame nonproductive sequences were analyzed. In-frame beta chains were kept once TCRdb had trimmed the public reads at Q25 with fastp and called clones with MiXCR. One record per CDR3 amino acid sequence lists the most common genes and DNA. V and J calls and clone size were set by TCRdb, not the authors. This sample comprises hundreds of thousands of distinct CDR3 sequences, around a tenth of them detected only once. The ten largest clones take up 5.1% of the sample.

Every donor was a healthy Caucasian. Miltenyi CD45RO+ enrichment and human naive T-cell isolation kits were used to isolate memory (CD45RO+) and naive T cells from PBMC. This clonotype was detected many times. Its specific antigen is unknown. No much larger clone exists at a distance of one base, and base qualities are not known. The chain employs TRBV20-1 and TRBJ1-5, with TRBD1 as a weak D call on 6 bases. This TCR derives from a woman aged 18-35 years in good health. The sample comprised memory (CD45RO+) T cells sorted from blood. The cell subset or site tag for this specimen amounts to: CD45RO+ enriched T cells. The nucleotide sequence is TGCAGTGGCCAAAGAGGAGGGGGTGATCAGCCCCAGCATTTT. Its translation reads: CSGQRGGGDQPQHF.